This T cell receptor beta chain originates from a study of CD8 T cells in ankylosing spondylitis. Trimming at V came to 6 bases and at J to 5 bases, leaving 14 bases not matched to a gene. The CDR3 runs to 17 residues. The germline gives CDR1 SEHNR, CDR2 FQNEAQ (reference sequence). General study points: A motif in TCR beta, a set of under ten highly homologous variants, appeared characteristic of ankylosing spondylitis blood. Previous work reported some of these motif variants in the synovial fluid and blood of reactive arthritis. Reportedly, significant enrichment of disease-linked clones occurred in matched ankylosing spondylitis synovial fluid.

TCRdb fed the 5' RACE reads into MiXCR, producing one record per CDR3 protein. The sample carries about 220,000 distinct CDR3 sequences, 15% to 20% recorded once. This clonotype occurred a few times. Its antigen is unidentified. This sequence joins TRBV7-9 and TRBJ2-1; 9 nucleotides line up with TRBD1. This TCR was sampled from a male donor with ankylosing spondylitis. Sample: blood, either unsorted or a sorted T cell fraction (not recorded which). CDR3 residues: CASSFLAGQGEDNEQFF. The CDR3 nucleotides are TGTGCCAGCAGTTTTTTGGCGGGACAGGGTGAGGACAATGAGCAGTTCTTC.